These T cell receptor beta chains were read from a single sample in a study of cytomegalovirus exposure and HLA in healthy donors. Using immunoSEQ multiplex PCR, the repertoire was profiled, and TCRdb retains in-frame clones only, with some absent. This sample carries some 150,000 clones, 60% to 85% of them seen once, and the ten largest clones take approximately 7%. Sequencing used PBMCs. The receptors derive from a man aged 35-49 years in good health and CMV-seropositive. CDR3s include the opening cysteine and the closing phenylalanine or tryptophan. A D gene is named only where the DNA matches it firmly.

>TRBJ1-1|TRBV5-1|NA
CASSPILSEDTEAFF
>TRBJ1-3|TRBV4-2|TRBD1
CASSPQGAGNTIYF
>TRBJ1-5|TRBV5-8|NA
CASRFLTTSGRNNQPQHF
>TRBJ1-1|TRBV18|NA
CASSPKTGRAEAFF
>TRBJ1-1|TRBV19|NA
CASRLILKGGRVNTEAFF
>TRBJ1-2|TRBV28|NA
CASSLRALGYTF
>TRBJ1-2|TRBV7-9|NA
CASSSGGWGYGYTF
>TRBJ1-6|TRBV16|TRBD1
CASSQSVWRQGNSPLHF
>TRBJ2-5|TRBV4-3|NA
CASSYGTQETQYF
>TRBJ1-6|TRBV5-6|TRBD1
CASSLGKGASNNSPLHF
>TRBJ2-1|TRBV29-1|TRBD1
CSVELDRGFMLF
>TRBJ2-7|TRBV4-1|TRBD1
CASSQKMGQGSSYEQYF
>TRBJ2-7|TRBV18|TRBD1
CASSPPTGGPYEQYF
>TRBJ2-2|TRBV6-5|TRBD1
CASSYNRGRTGELFF
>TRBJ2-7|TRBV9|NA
CASSVGSLSSYEQYF
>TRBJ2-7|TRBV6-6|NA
CASSYPGGYEQYF
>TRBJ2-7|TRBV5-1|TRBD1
CASSLKAGGYEQYF
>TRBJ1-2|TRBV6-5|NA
CASSYSWGANYGYTF
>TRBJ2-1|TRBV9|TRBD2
CASSVGPAGTDNEQFF
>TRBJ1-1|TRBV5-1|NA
CASSTPSDKAFF
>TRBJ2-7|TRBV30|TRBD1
CACQLPPGTGNEQYF
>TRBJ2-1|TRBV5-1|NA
CASSLAGASAEFF
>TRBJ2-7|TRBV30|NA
CAWSARGWRAEQYF
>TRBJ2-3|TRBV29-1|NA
CSVVGVGDTQYF
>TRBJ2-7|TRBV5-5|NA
CASGQGYEQYF
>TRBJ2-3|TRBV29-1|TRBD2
CSVGGTSGSSTDTQYF
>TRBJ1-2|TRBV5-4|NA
CASSLAITVNYGYTF
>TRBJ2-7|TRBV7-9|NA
CASSSPSAGYEQYF
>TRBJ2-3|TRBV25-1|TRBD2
CASSEGRGWTDTQYF
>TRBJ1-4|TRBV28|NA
CASTPVGGRATNEKLFF
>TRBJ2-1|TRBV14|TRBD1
CASSQDLGQGDNEQFF
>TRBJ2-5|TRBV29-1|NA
CSVVRQGGSQETQYF